This TCR beta chain stems from a study of PD-1 blockade in mismatch repair-deficient tumors. The germline V gene has CDR1 SEHNR and CDR2 FQNEAQ (reference sequence). V shed 0 bases and J 5 bases; nucleotides not matched to a gene: 7. This CDR3 is built from 17 residues. This clone was seen once. Mismatch repair deficiency was confirmed in all patients, by PCR or immunohistochemistry. Only in-frame clones appear in the TCRdb table, and some are missing; sequencing was by immunoSEQ multiplex PCR. The table lists roughly 120,000 clones, 88% of them singletons. This chain uses TRBV7-9 with TRBJ2-5; 12 nucleotides agree with TRBD2. Sequencing was performed on peripheral blood, taken roughly 67 weeks after starting pembrolizumab. This clonotype was sampled from an adult with mismatch repair-deficient cancer. In DNA form, the CDR3 reads TGTGCCAGCAGCTTAGCGCGACTAGCGGGAGCTTTGGAGACCCAGTACTTC. It specifies CASSLARLAGALETQYF.